Each of the 16 T cell receptor beta chains below was sequenced from the same sample in a study of graft-versus-host responses after intestinal transplantation. These receptors have no identified antigens. Using immunoSEQ multiplex PCR, the repertoire was profiled, and TCRdb retains in-frame clones only, with some absent. The data show about 28,000 clones, about 86% seen once. The sequences come from unstimulated CD8+ T cells sorted from spleen or lymph node cells, collected before intestinal transplant. The receptors stem from a human donor who received an intestinal transplant.

This sequence joins TRBV6-1 and TRBJ1-5; D remains ambiguous. V dropped 4 bases and J dropped 0 bases, with 16 bases sitting between them. The CDR3 loop spans 17 amino acids. CDR1 is MNHNS and CDR2 is SASEGT in the germline V gene. The CDR3 here is CASSVRRNSYSNQPQHF. CDR3 in DNA: TGTGCCAGCAGTGTCAGAAGGAACAGCTATAGCAATCAGCCCCAGCATTTT.

V is TRBV19 and J is TRBJ2-1; 7 bases align to TRBD2. J lost 0 bases, V lost 6 bases, and 5 bases had no gene match. Germline V lookup: CDR1 LNHDA, CDR2 SQIVND (reference sequence). The CDR3 has 15 amino acids. CDR3 loop: CASRGGDSSYNEQFF. CDR3 DNA sequence: TGTGCCAGTAGGGGGGGGGATAGCTCCTACAATGAGCAGTTCTTC.

The V call is TRBV4-1, the J call TRBJ2-7; TRBD2 matches at 12 bases. The CDR3 covers 17 residues. Unmatched junction bases numbered 7, after V lost 0 bases and J lost 4 bases. Germline-derived CDR1 and CDR2 are MGHRA and YSYEKL. The CDR3 loop is CASSQEASGRVGYEQYF. Here the CDR3 DNA reads TGCGCCAGCAGCCAAGAGGCTAGCGGGAGGGTTGGTTACGAGCAGTACTTC.

The chain uses TRBV27 and TRBJ2-1, with 13 bases lining up with TRBD2. CDR3 length equals 13 residues. V shed 5 bases and J 16 bases; nucleotides not matched to a gene: 8. Germline values: CDR1 MNHEY, CDR2 SMNVEV (reference sequence). The CDR3 DNA follows: TGTGCCAGCAGTCTGAGCGGGACTAGCGGGACCTTCTTC. As protein: CASSLSGTSGTFF.

CDR3 sequence (DNA): TGTGCCAGCAGCTTAGATAAAGACAGCTCCTACGAGCAGTACTTC. Its protein is CASSLDKDSSYEQYF. The chain uses TRBV11-2 and TRBJ2-5, with D perhaps TRBD1 (5 bases). The J call may be incorrect, as the DNA end agrees better with TRBJ2-7. CDR1 and CDR2 (germline): SGHAT, FQNNGV. CDR3 size: 15 residues.

The chain links TRBV19 to TRBJ2-5; D may be TRBD1 (6 bases). CDR1 LNHDA and CDR2 SQIVND come from the germline V gene (reference sequence). V lost 5 bases, J lost 3 bases, and 16 bases lay in between. This CDR3 is built from 15 residues. CDR3 nucleotide sequence: TGTGCCAGTAGTTGGTCCAGGGGAAGGGAAGAGACCCAGTACTTC. It yields the protein CASSWSRGREETQYF.

This rearrangement joins TRBV27 to TRBJ1-2; 8 bases align to TRBD1. The CDR3 totals 14 residues. In germline, CDR1 is MNHEY, CDR2 SMNVEV (reference sequence). V was clipped by 4 bases and J by 7 bases; unmatched bases: 8. CDR3 region: CASSSQGAWTGYTF. Here the CDR3 DNA reads TGTGCCAGCAGTTCCCAGGGGGCATGGACTGGCTACACCTTC.

V is TRBV6-1 and J is TRBJ2-1; TRBD2 matches at 9 bases. CDR3 length: 16 amino acids. Per germline, CDR1 MNHNS and CDR2 SASEGT. Trimming removed 2 bases from V and 9 bases from J; junction bases left unmatched: 11. The CDR3: CASSERAGGIIIEQFF. The CDR3 DNA follows: TGTGCCAGCAGTGAAAGGGCGGGGGGGATAATAATTGAGCAGTTCTTC.

V usage is TRBV4-2 and J usage is TRBJ2-2, with 9 bases lining up with TRBD1. The CDR3 covers 16 residues. After removal of 4 bases from V and 2 bases from J, the junction contained 5 bases not matched to a gene. CDR1 is LGHNA and CDR2 is YNFKEQ in the germline V gene. Here the CDR3 reads CASSPRTGDNTGELFF. The CDR3, as DNA: TGTGCCAGCAGCCCGAGGACAGGGGACAACACCGGGGAGCTGTTTTTT.

The J gene is TRBJ2-7, the V gene TRBV7-6; 8 bases are a match to TRBD2. CDR3 length equals 14 residues. Trimming removed 1 base from V and 7 bases from J; junction bases left unmatched: 6. Germline V gives CDR1 SGHVS, CDR2 FNYEAQ. The CDR3, as DNA: TGTGCCAGCAGCTTAGGCAGCGGGAGCTGGGAGCAGTACTTC. This encodes CASSLGSGSWEQYF. Full variable domain (outside the CDR3, taken from reference TRBV7-6 and TRBJ2-7): GAGVSQSPRYKVTKRGQDVALRCDPISGHVSLYWYRQALGQGPEFLTYFNYEAQQDKSGLPNDRFSAERPEGSISTLTIQRTEQRDSAMYRCASSLGSGSWEQYFGPGTRLTVT.

The rearrangement joins TRBV28 to TRBJ1-5; D gene unclear. CDR3 length: 15 amino acids. V was shortened by 2 bases and J by 0 bases, with 8 bases between the two germline ends. Germline V CDR1 and CDR2: MDHEN, SYDVKM. CDR3 DNA: TGTGCCAGCAGTTTACAGGTGATTAGCAATCAGCCCCAGCATTTT. Translating it yields CASSLQVISNQPQHF.

This clone has a handful of counts. This chain joins TRBV7-9 and TRBJ2-5, with D maybe TRBD2 (5 bases). Trimming shortened V by 6 bases and J by 2 bases, and 19 bases separated the two germline ends. The V gene's germline CDR1 is SEHNR and CDR2 FQNEAQ (reference sequence). The CDR3 extends over 16 amino acids. The CDR3 protein is CASSSPLWPGQETQYF. The CDR3 DNA sequence: TGTGCCAGCAGTTCCCCGCTATGGCCGGGGCAAGAGACCCAGTACTTC.

This clone has a single count. This chain connects TRBV5-8 to TRBJ2-7; 7 bases line up with TRBD2. J was trimmed by 3 bases and V by 0 bases; bases with no gene match: 0. The germline gives CDR1 SGHTS, CDR2 YDEGEE. This CDR3 is built from 13 residues. The CDR3 DNA reads TGTGCCAGCAGCTTGGGGGGGGGCTACGAGCAGTACTTC. Encoded protein: CASSLGGGYEQYF. Variable domain in full (rest from reference TRBV5-8 and TRBJ2-7): EAGVTQSPTHLIKTRGQQATLRCSPISGHTSVYWYQQALGLGLQFLLWYDEGEERNRGNFPPRFSGRQFPNYSSELNVNALELEDSALYLCASSLGGGYEQYFGPGTRLTVT.

The J gene is TRBJ2-5, the V gene TRBV15, with no clear D. The CDR3 loop spans 13 amino acids. The germline V and J ends were trimmed by 2 bases and 5 bases, with 9 bases remaining between them. Germline V gene sequence: CDR1 LNHNV, CDR2 YYDKDF (reference sequence). The CDR3 sequence: CATSRPPAETQYF. CDR3 DNA: TGTGCCACCAGCAGACCTCCCGCGGAGACCCAGTACTTC.

The gene calls are TRBV4-1 and TRBJ2-3; the match to TRBD2 covers 8 bases. The germline V gene has CDR1 MGHRA and CDR2 YSYEKL. With V trimmed by 0 bases and J by 4 bases, 3 bases remained unmatched. CDR3 length equals 15 residues. The CDR3 DNA is TGCGCCAGCAGCCAAGATCGGGGGGGCCCAGATACGCAGTATTTT. It yields the protein CASSQDRGGPDTQYF.

V gene TRBV7-6 combines with J gene TRBJ2-1; 11 bases line up with TRBD2. V trimming: 6 bases; J trimming: 9 bases; junction bases outside the gene matches: 10. This CDR3 spans 15 amino acids. Germline CDR1 and CDR2: SGHVS and FNYEAQ. CDR3 residues: CASSWGGLAGGEQFF. CDR3 in DNA: TGTGCCAGCAGTTGGGGAGGGCTAGCGGGAGGTGAGCAGTTCTTC.